One sample yielded the 6 T cell receptor beta chains listed below, sequenced in a study of blood T cell repertoires in COVID-19. The protocol was immunoSEQ multiplex PCR, while the TCRdb copy is restricted to in-frame clones and leaves out a portion. There are under 300,000 clones in the sample; 91% occur only once, and more than 1% lies in the top ten. The source material was PBMCs or T cells enriched from blood (not recorded which). The receptors stem from a human donor in a cohort exposed to, infected with or recovered from COVID-19 (not recorded which). The donor label of this sample is uncertain.

J is TRBJ1-3 and V is TRBV29-1; no clear D. This CDR3 has 13 residues. V shed 4 bases and J shed 0 bases, with 7 bases lying between them. Germline V gene data show CDR1 as SQVTM and CDR2 as ANQGSEA. The CDR3 spells CSVAGTSGNTIYF. The DNA for the CDR3 is TGCAGCGTTGCGGGTACCTCTGGAAACACCATATATTTT.

The chain recombines TRBV5-4 with TRBJ1-3; tentative D call: TRBD1 (5 bases). Per the germline V gene, CDR1 is SGHNT and CDR2 is YYREEE (reference sequence). The CDR3 extends over 17 amino acids. Trimming removed 0 bases from V and 0 bases from J, with 13 bases in between. CDR3 DNA sequence: TGTGCCAGCAGCTTGGGGGCGGGACCGCGCTCTGGAAACACCATATATTTT. This codes for CASSLGAGPRSGNTIYF.

This chain links TRBV18 with TRBJ1-5, with D perhaps TRBD1 (5 bases). With 3 bases removed from V and 7 bases from J, the gap between germline ends came to 13 bases. The CDR3 has 14 residues. The germline V gene has CDR1 KGHSH and CDR2 LQKENI. The CDR3 sequence: CASSPAGSGQPQHF. The CDR3 coding sequence is TGTGCCAGCTCACCTGCAGGGTCAGGCCAGCCCCAGCATTTT.

The chain is built from TRBV29-1 and TRBJ2-1, with 14 bases lining up with TRBD2. Germline V CDR1 and CDR2: SQVTM, ANQGSEA. The ends lost 2 bases at V and 10 bases at J; junction bases unmatched: 7. This CDR3 is 15 amino acids long. The CDR3 region has the DNA TGCAGCGTTGAAAAAGGGACTAGCGGGGGACGGGAGCAGTTCTTC. This codes for CSVEKGTSGGREQFF.

V usage is TRBV7-2 and J usage is TRBJ2-3; the D gene is possibly TRBD2 (6 bases). The length of the CDR3 is 14 residues. CDR1 and CDR2 from the germline V gene are SGHTA and FQGNSA. V lost 5 bases, J lost 6 bases, and 15 bases lay in between. CDR3 sequence reads: CASSPRLVFDTQYF. CDR3 bases: TGTGCCAGCAGCCCCCGACTAGTTTTTGATACGCAGTATTTT.

This clone was counted only a few times. V usage is TRBV7-9 and J usage is TRBJ2-7; D perhaps matches TRBD1 (6 bases). V shed 3 bases and J shed 7 bases, with 13 bases lying between them. CDR1 is SEHNR, CDR2 FQNEAQ, per germline (reference sequence). This CDR3 has 13 amino acids. CDR3 amino acids: CASSFYVRGEQYF. CDR3 bases: TGTGCCAGCAGCTTTTATGTAAGGGGGGAGCAGTACTTC.